This T cell receptor (beta chain) emerged from a study of blood T cell repertoires in COVID-19. On the study more broadly: Both acute and convalescent COVID-19 samples were obtained from the United States, Italy and Spain. Sources were T cells, B-cell-depleted T cells, or PBMCs; the material itself was cDNA or gDNA.

Original handling: Amplification of reference gene primers was used by the study to estimate nucleated cell counts. TCRdb keeps only in-frame clones here, not all; method: immunoSEQ multiplex PCR. V and J calls and clone size are given by that table; D and trimming were obtained from the DNA. The profile covers about 280,000 clones, with approximately 91% appearing a single time and 9% to 9.5% taken by the ten largest. Germline-derived CDR1 and CDR2 are SGHRS and YFSETQ. This CDR3 comprises 15 residues. Trimming cost V 4 bases and J 3 bases; bases outside gene matches: 5. This receptor was identified in a man younger than 35 with active or convalescent COVID-19. The chain employs TRBV5-1 and TRBJ1-4, with TRBD1 matching 8 bases. The source material was peripheral blood. CDR3 in amino acids: CASSLQGAANEKLFF. CDR3 bases: TGCGCCAGCAGCCTGCAGGGGGCGGCTAATGAAAAACTGTTTTTT.